These 22 T cell receptor beta chains were sequenced from one sample in a study of sequential checkpoint blockade in melanoma. This table comes from immunoSEQ multiplex PCR, and its TCRdb copy is limited to in-frame clones, with some not included. The sample lists fewer than 40,000 clones; 70% to 90% were seen once. Indicated treatment: randomized to nivolumab then ipilimumab (arm A) or the reverse (arm B). The sequencing used CD8+ T cells sorted from blood (inferred from file names), collected from a patient given nivolumab and ipilimumab in sequence. The receptors were gathered from a human donor with melanoma.

The chain carries TRBV7-9 and TRBJ2-1, with 8 bases matching TRBD2. This CDR3 region has 16 residues. V trimming: 3 bases; J trimming: 2 bases; junction bases outside the gene matches: 6. Per germline, CDR1 SEHNR and CDR2 FQNEAQ (reference sequence). CDR3 amino acids: CASSLDSGITYNEQFF. The DNA for the CDR3 is TGTGCCAGCAGCTTGGATAGCGGGATTACCTACAATGAGCAGTTCTTC.

The chain has TRBV6-6 and TRBJ2-2; D perhaps matches TRBD2 (6 bases). Per the germline V gene, CDR1 is MNHNY and CDR2 is SVGAGI (reference sequence). CDR3 length: 13 amino acids. V lost 11 bases and J lost 2, with 12 bases in between. CDR3 in DNA: TGTGCCGTTGGGGGGACTAACACCGGGGAGCTGTTTTTT. Protein product: CAVGGTNTGELFF.

The rearrangement links TRBV7-3 to TRBJ2-1, with TRBD2 matching over 9 bases. This CDR3 has 15 amino acids. The V segment lost 5 bases and the J segment 6 bases; nucleotides outside the gene matches: 8. Germline values: CDR1 SGHTA, CDR2 FQGTGA. The CDR3 nucleotides are TGTGCCAGCAGCCCCCAAGCGGGAGGTAGCAATGAGCAGTTCTTC. It translates to CASSPQAGGSNEQFF.

The gene calls are TRBV9 and TRBJ2-7; D remains unclear. There are 13 residues in the CDR3. Trimming stripped 2 bases from V and 2 bases from J, with 8 bases between. The germline CDR1 and CDR2 sequences are SGDLS and YYNGEE. The CDR3 DNA sequence: TGTGCCAGCAGCGTGGGCTCAACCTACGAGCAGTACTTC. It is translated as CASSVGSTYEQYF.

The gene calls are TRBV6-5 and TRBJ2-7; TRBD1 matches at 8 bases. Germline V CDR1 and CDR2: MNHEY, SVGAGI. The CDR3 covers 15 residues. With 6 bases clipped from V and 3 bases from J, the junction kept 10 bases outside the gene matches. The CDR3 loop is CASSRGTGPNYEQYV. The CDR3 DNA sequence: TGTGCCAGCAGCCGAGGGACAGGACCGAACTACGAGCAGTACGTC.

This sequence joins TRBV30 and TRBJ2-3, with TRBD2 matching over 9 bases. CDR1 and CDR2 from the germline V gene are GTSNPN and SVGIG (reference sequence). This CDR3 is 13 amino acids long. With 1 base clipped from V and 4 bases from J, the junction kept 0 bases outside the gene matches. DNA of the CDR3: TGTGCCTGGAGTGGACTAGCGGCAGATACGCAGTATTTT. It specifies CAWSGLAADTQYF.

The V call is TRBV4-1, the J call TRBJ2-3, with 9 bases lining up with TRBD1. CDR3 size: 15 residues. Per germline, CDR1 MGHRA and CDR2 YSYEKL. The ends lost 1 base at V and 3 bases at J; junction bases unmatched: 2. DNA for the CDR3: TGCGCCAGCAGCCAAGTGGGGACAGGGACAGATACGCAGTATTTT. The encoded protein is CASSQVGTGTDTQYF.

This clone was found once. The chain carries TRBV9 and TRBJ2-2, with a possible D match to TRBD2 (5 bases). The length of the CDR3 is 17 residues. Germline V gene lookup returns CDR1 SGDLS and CDR2 YYNGEE. V was cut by 0 bases and J by 0 bases, with 12 bases left in between. CDR3 DNA sequence: TGTGCCAGCAGCGTAGGTTTGCGGGCTACGAACACCGGGGAGCTGTTTTTT. Translation: CASSVGLRATNTGELFF.

The V call is TRBV15, the J call TRBJ2-3; no reliable D call. Trimming took off 5 bases at V and 3 bases at J, with 12 bases between the two ends. CDR1 LNHNV and CDR2 YYDKDF come from the germline V gene (reference sequence). The CDR3 loop spans 14 amino acids. In nucleotides, the CDR3 is TGTGCCACCAGCTTTACTGGCGGTACAGATACGCAGTATTTT. This codes for CATSFTGGTDTQYF.

The chain carries TRBV9 and TRBJ2-2, with no clear D. In germline, CDR1 is SGDLS, CDR2 YYNGEE. With 4 bases removed from V and 5 bases from J, the gap between germline ends came to 3 bases. This CDR3 has 11 amino acids. The CDR3 nucleotides read TGTGCCAGCAGCACAACCGGGGAGCTGTTTTTT. It codes for CASSTTGELFF.

The chain recombines TRBV7-9 with TRBJ2-7; no reliable D call. V was cut by 1 base and J by 3 bases, with 7 bases left in between. The CDR3 has 13 residues. CDR1 SEHNR and CDR2 FQNEAQ come from the germline V gene (reference sequence). Here the CDR3 reads CASSLVPDYEQYV. CDR3 sequence (DNA): TGTGCCAGCAGCTTAGTCCCGGACTACGAGCAGTACGTC.

This sequence joins TRBV30 and TRBJ2-7; 7 bases map to TRBD1. This CDR3 has 14 residues. V lost 7 bases to trimming and J lost 0 bases; unmatched junction nucleotides: 9. Germline CDR1 GTSNPN, CDR2 SVGIG (reference sequence). In nucleotides, the CDR3 is TGTGCCTCCACGGGACAGACCTTCTCCTACGAGCAGTACTTC. Its translation is CASTGQTFSYEQYF.

The chain recombines TRBV9 with TRBJ1-1; D remains ambiguous. The CDR3 is 15 residues long. The germline V and J ends were trimmed by 0 bases and 4 bases, with 13 bases remaining between them. The germline gives CDR1 SGDLS, CDR2 YYNGEE. CDR3 sequence reads: CASSVGYGSGTEAFF. CDR3 in DNA: TGTGCCAGCAGCGTAGGATACGGGTCCGGCACTGAAGCTTTCTTT.

Only one count was recorded for this clone. The chain couples TRBV10-3 to TRBJ1-1, with a possible D match to TRBD1 (5 bases). Trimming removed 3 bases at V and 5 bases at J, with 10 bases between. Germline V gives CDR1 ENHRY, CDR2 SYGVKD. The CDR3 consists of 13 residues. The DNA for the CDR3 is TGTGCCATCAGTGATCGACAGAAGACTGAAGCTTTCTTT. Its protein product is CAISDRQKTEAFF.

CDR3 DNA: TGTGCCACCACCTCGACCGGGACAGAAAATTCCCCTAGCACAGATACGCAGTATTTT. This gives the protein CATTSTGTENSPSTDTQYF. The chain joins TRBV15 to TRBJ2-3; TRBD1 aligns across 7 bases. This CDR3 is 19 amino acids long. V shed 7 bases, J shed 0 bases, and the junction held 19 bases outside the gene matches. The germline V gene encodes CDR1 LNHNV and CDR2 YYDKDF (reference sequence).

V usage is TRBV2 and J usage is TRBJ2-7; 8 positions agree with TRBD2. From germline, CDR1 is SNHLY and CDR2 FYNNEI. The V segment lost 1 base and the J segment 2 bases; nucleotides outside the gene matches: 4. CDR3 length: 15 residues. The CDR3 DNA follows: TGTGCCAGCAGTGAAGGGAGCGGGAGTGCCTACGAGCAGTACTTC. It translates to CASSEGSGSAYEQYF.

The chain uses TRBV11-2 and TRBJ2-1; 10 nucleotides align to TRBD1. V lost 5 bases, J lost 8 bases, and 9 bases stayed unmatched. CDR3 length equals 15 residues. Germline CDR1 reads SGHAT; CDR2 reads FQNNGV. The CDR3 DNA sequence: TGTGCCAGCAGCCCCCCGGGACAGGGGAGCGATGAGCAGTTCTTC. Translating gives CASSPPGQGSDEQFF.

The chain recombines TRBV6-5 with TRBJ2-2, with 7 bases lining up with TRBD1. Germline V CDR1 and CDR2: MNHEY, SVGAGI. The CDR3 contains 15 residues. V shed 5 bases and J 4 bases; nucleotides not matched to a gene: 7. CDR3 nucleotide sequence: TGTGCCAGCAGTCCCAGGACAGGATCCACCGGGGAGCTGTTTTTT. Residues: CASSPRTGSTGELFF.

The V call is TRBV6-5, the J call TRBJ2-7, with 11 bases lining up with TRBD1. The CDR3 is made up of 14 amino acids. J gave up 4 bases and V 6 bases, and 5 bases lay outside the gene matches. Germline values: CDR1 MNHEY, CDR2 SVGAGI. CDR3 protein: CASSAGTGGYEQYF. For the CDR3, the DNA is TGTGCCAGCAGCGCCGGGACAGGGGGATACGAGCAGTACTTC.

The chain carries TRBV27 and TRBJ1-2; 8 bases are shared with TRBD1. The CDR3 runs to 18 residues. Germline V lookup: CDR1 MNHEY, CDR2 SMNVEV (reference sequence). V dropped 0 bases and J dropped 4; count of bases not matched to a gene: 13. CDR3 DNA sequence: TGTGCCAGCAGTTTATCCCGCGGCTTGAGGACAGGGACCTATGGCTACACCTTC. It encodes CASSLSRGLRTGTYGYTF.

This clone was recorded only once. V usage is TRBV7-9 and J usage is TRBJ2-3, with 12 bases aligning to TRBD2. The CDR3 sequence is 15 residues long. The V and J ends lost 5 bases and 8 bases, in that order; junction bases with no gene match: 8. CDR1 and CDR2 (germline): SEHNR, FQNEAQ (reference sequence). The CDR3 sequence: CASSPTSGRTTTQYF. CDR3 DNA: TGTGCCAGCAGCCCAACTAGCGGGAGGACCACTACGCAGTATTTT.

The chain combines TRBV30 with TRBJ1-4, with a possible D match to TRBD1 (6 bases). CDR1 GTSNPN and CDR2 SVGIG come from the germline V gene (reference sequence). Trimming removed 0 bases at V and 4 bases at J, with 12 bases between. The CDR3 runs 15 residues. The CDR3 nucleotides are TGTGCCTGGAGTGTCGGGACAAACTATAATGAAAAACTGTTTTTT. Protein: CAWSVGTNYNEKLFF.